This is a list of T cell receptor beta chains from one sample in a study of regulatory T cells in long-lasting Graves disease. From the multiplex PCR reads, TCRdb called clonotypes with MiXCR, one entry per CDR3 protein. The data show some 420,000 distinct CDR3 sequences, with approximately 23% seen just once and approximately 14% held by the top ten. Sequenced material: peripheral blood mononuclear cells (PBMCs), taken when the disease was refractory, from a patient treated with antithyroid drugs. The source of these receptors is a female donor with Graves disease. Both conserved end residues are part of each CDR3. A D gene is named only where the DNA matches it firmly. Expanded clones get a size class; other rows say once, few or many, or leave the size out.

d_call j_call clone_size v_call cdr3_nt cdr3_aa
NA TRBJ2-7 many TRBV2 TGTGCCAGCAGTGTCACCGAGCAGTACTTC CASSVTEQYF
NA TRBJ2-6 many TRBV7-3 TGTGCCAGCAGCATCGACAGCTCTGGGGCCAACGTCCTGACTTTC CASSIDSSGANVLTF
NA TRBJ2-5 NA TRBV5-1 TGCGCCAGCAGCGCCACCAGGGGGGAGTGGGAGACCCAGTACTTC CASSATRGEWETQYF
TRBD2 TRBJ2-7 few TRBV29-1 TGCAGCGTTGGAATAGCGGGAGGGGTTGAGCAGTACTTC CSVGIAGGVEQYF
TRBD1 TRBJ2-1 NA TRBV7-2 TGTGCCAGCAGCCGCAGGACAGGGGACGGCTCCTACAATGAGCAGTTCTTC CASSRRTGDGSYNEQFF
NA TRBJ2-3 few TRBV27 TGTGCCAGCAGTTCTGGCCGACCCACAGATACGCAGTATTTT CASSSGRPTDTQYF
NA TRBJ1-1 many TRBV20-1 TGCAGTGCCAAGGATGCGAACACTGAAGCTTTCTTT CSAKDANTEAFF
NA TRBJ1-2 few TRBV29-1 TGCAGCGTTGAACTGGGGGCGCTTGGCTACACCTTC CSVELGALGYTF
TRBD1 TRBJ2-5 many TRBV7-8 TGTGCCAGCATCCAGGACAGGGGCCAAGAGACCCAGTACTTC CASIQDRGQETQYF
TRBD1 TRBJ2-7 NA TRBV5-1 TGCGCCAGCAGCCAGGACAGGAGTCTGTACGAGCAGTACTTC CASSQDRSLYEQYF